This is a list of T cell receptor beta chains from one sample in a study of T cell responses to AZD1222 COVID-19 vaccine. This table comes from immunoSEQ multiplex PCR, and its TCRdb copy is limited to in-frame clones, with some not included. The sample includes some 140,000 clones, roughly nine tenths of them seen just once. This material consisted of peripheral blood, taken on day 0 of AZD1222 vaccination. These receptor sequences come from an adult in good health. CDR3s include the opening cysteine and the closing phenylalanine or tryptophan. A D gene is named only where the DNA matches it firmly. Rows may omit the clone size; those that give it use once, few, many or a size class.

DNA: TGTGCCAGCAGCTTAGGAGGGGTTAACTATGGCTACACCTTC
CDR3: CASSLGGVNYGYTF
V: TRBV7-2
J: TRBJ1-2
size: NA
D: NA

DNA: TGTGCCAGCAGTTTATTCCGGGAGGGGGCACAGCCCCAGCATTTT
CDR3: CASSLFREGAQPQHF
V: TRBV28
J: TRBJ1-5
size: NA
D: TRBD1

DNA: TGTGCCATCAGTGAGTTGAACAGTCAAGAGACCCAGTACTTC
CDR3: CAISELNSQETQYF
V: TRBV10-3
J: TRBJ2-5
size: NA
D: NA

DNA: TGTGCCATTGGACAGGGGAGGGTGGAGACCCAGTACTTC
CDR3: CAIGQGRVETQYF
V: TRBV10-3
J: TRBJ2-5
size: NA
D: TRBD1

DNA: TGTGCCAGCAGCTTGTGGTGGGGGGGAGCCTACAATGAGCAGTTCTTC
CDR3: CASSLWWGGAYNEQFF
V: TRBV5-4
J: TRBJ2-1
size: NA
D: TRBD2

DNA: TGTGCCAGCAGCCGGGACAGGGCCTCCTACGAGCAGTACTTC
CDR3: CASSRDRASYEQYF
V: TRBV3-1/TRBV3-2
J: TRBJ2-7
size: NA
D: TRBD1

DNA: TGTGCCAGCAGCCAAGGGACGTGGGGTGAAAAACTGTTTTTT
CDR3: CASSQGTWGEKLFF
V: TRBV3-1/TRBV3-2
J: TRBJ1-4
size: few
D: NA

DNA: TGTGCCAGCAGTGCCGATCCGGAACTAGCCTACGAGCAGTACTTC
CDR3: CASSADPELAYEQYF
V: TRBV2
J: TRBJ2-7
size: NA
D: NA

DNA: TGTGCCAGCAGTGGCGCGGGGTACGAGCAGTACTTC
CDR3: CASSGAGYEQYF
V: TRBV6-1
J: TRBJ2-7
size: NA
D: NA

DNA: TGTGCCAGTAGTATGAACCGGGACAGGGTTATCTCTGGGGCCAACGTCCTGACTTTC
CDR3: CASSMNRDRVISGANVLTF
V: TRBV19
J: TRBJ2-6
size: NA
D: TRBD1

DNA: TGTGCCTGGAGTCGACAGGAGAACACTGAAGCTTTCTTT
CDR3: CAWSRQENTEAFF
V: TRBV30
J: TRBJ1-1
size: NA
D: NA

DNA: TGTGCCAGCAGTGATCCGGGCGGGGGCTCACCCCTCCACTTT
CDR3: CASSDPGGGSPLHF
V: TRBV2
J: TRBJ1-6
size: once
D: NA

DNA: TGTGCCAGCAGCCAAGATTTGCGGGGGACCTACAATGAGCAGTTCTTC
CDR3: CASSQDLRGTYNEQFF
V: TRBV4-2
J: TRBJ2-1
size: once
D: TRBD2

DNA: TGTGCCAGCAGGCTAGCGGCGAACACCGGGGAGCTGTTTTTT
CDR3: CASRLAANTGELFF
V: TRBV11-3
J: TRBJ2-2
size: NA
D: TRBD2

DNA: TGCGCCAGCAGTGATGGTGGCCCTGGGGCACAAAACTATGGCTACACCTTC
CDR3: CASSDGGPGAQNYGYTF
V: TRBV10-1
J: TRBJ1-2
size: NA
D: NA

DNA: TGTGCCAGCACCCGCCCTGGGACAGGGAACACCGGGGAGCTGTTTTTT
CDR3: CASTRPGTGNTGELFF
V: TRBV7-9
J: TRBJ2-2
size: NA
D: TRBD1

DNA: TGTGCCAGCAGCCCACTAGAGGTACTCACTGAAGCTTTCTTT
CDR3: CASSPLEVLTEAFF
V: TRBV6-5
J: TRBJ1-1
size: few
D: NA

DNA: TGTGCCAGCAGTCCCGGACTGGGGGCCTATGAGCAGTTCTTC
CDR3: CASSPGLGAYEQFF
V: TRBV27
J: TRBJ2-1
size: NA
D: NA

DNA: TGTGCCAGCAGTCGGGACAGGCCTAATTCACCCCTCCACTTT
CDR3: CASSRDRPNSPLHF
V: TRBV6-5
J: TRBJ1-6
size: NA
D: TRBD1

DNA: TGTGCCAGCAGTCAAGCTTTTGATAGCAATCAGCCCCAGCATTTT
CDR3: CASSQAFDSNQPQHF
V: TRBV11-2
J: TRBJ1-5
size: NA
D: NA

DNA: TGTGCCAGCAGTTTTGGCGCTAGCACAGATACGCAGTATTTT
CDR3: CASSFGASTDTQYF
V: TRBV27
J: TRBJ2-3
size: NA
D: NA

DNA: TGTGCCAGCAGCCGCACGGGAAACAACTATGGCTACACCTTC
CDR3: CASSRTGNNYGYTF
V: TRBV27
J: TRBJ1-2
size: NA
D: NA

DNA: TGTGCCAGCAGCCAATACAGGGGTCGCGATGGCTACACCTTC
CDR3: CASSQYRGRDGYTF
V: TRBV3-1/TRBV3-2
J: TRBJ1-2
size: NA
D: TRBD1

DNA: TGCGCCAGCAGCGGAGAGGAAAACACTGAAGCTTTCTTT
CDR3: CASSGEENTEAFF
V: TRBV5-1
J: TRBJ1-1
size: NA
D: NA